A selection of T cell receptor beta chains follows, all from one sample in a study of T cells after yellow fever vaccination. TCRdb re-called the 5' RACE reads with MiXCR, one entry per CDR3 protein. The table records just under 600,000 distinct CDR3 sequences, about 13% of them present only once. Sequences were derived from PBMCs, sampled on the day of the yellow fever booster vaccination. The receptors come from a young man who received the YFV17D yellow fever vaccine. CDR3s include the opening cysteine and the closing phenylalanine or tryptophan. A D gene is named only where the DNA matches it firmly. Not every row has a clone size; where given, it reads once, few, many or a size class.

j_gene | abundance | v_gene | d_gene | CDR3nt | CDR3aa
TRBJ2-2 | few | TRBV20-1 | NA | TGCAGTGTTTCCCTCGGGGCCGGGGAGCTGTTTTTT | CSVSLGAGELFF
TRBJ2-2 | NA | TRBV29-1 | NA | TGCAGCGTTGTTTATCGCCCCGGGACCGGGGAGCTGTTTTTT | CSVVYRPGTGELFF
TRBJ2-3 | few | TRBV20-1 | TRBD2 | TGCAGTGCTCCCGCGGGAGGAGATTATACGCAGTATTTT | CSAPAGGDYTQYF
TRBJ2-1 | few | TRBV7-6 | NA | TGTGCCAGCAGCTTAGGACCGGGCGGGTACAATGAGCAGTTCTTC | CASSLGPGGYNEQFF
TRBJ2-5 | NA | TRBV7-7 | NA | TGTGCCAGCAGCTCCTTCCCCTCGGGGGGCCAAGGGACCCAGTACTTC | CASSSFPSGGQGTQYF
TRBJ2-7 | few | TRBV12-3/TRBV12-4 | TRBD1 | TGTGCCAGCAGACGGACAGGGCTATACGAGCAGTACTTC | CASRRTGLYEQYF
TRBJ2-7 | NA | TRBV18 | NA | TGTGCCAGCTCACTGACGGAGGAGCAGTACTTC | CASSLTEEQYF
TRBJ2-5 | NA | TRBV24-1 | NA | TGTGCCACCAGTGACTCGGGACGGACAGGGCGGGGGAGGCAAGAGACCCAGTACTTC | CATSDSGRTGRGRQETQYF
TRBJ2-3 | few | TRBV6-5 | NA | TGTGCCAGCAGTTACTCGCGACTGAGCCCAGATACGCAGTATTTT | CASSYSRLSPDTQYF
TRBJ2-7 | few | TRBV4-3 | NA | TGCGCCAGCAGCCAAGAAGGACGGAAGTACGAGCAGTACTTC | CASSQEGRKYEQYF
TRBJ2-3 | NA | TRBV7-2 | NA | TGTGCCAGCAGCGGGGCGTACGATACGCAGTATTTT | CASSGAYDTQYF
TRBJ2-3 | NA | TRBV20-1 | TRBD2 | TGCAGTGCAACGGGACAGTCCCTTACTAGCGGGAGGGCCGGCACAGATACGCAGTATTTT | CSATGQSLTSGRAGTDTQYF
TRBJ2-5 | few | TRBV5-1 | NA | TGCGCCAGCAGCTCCGGACAGCGACAAGAGACCCAGTACTTC | CASSSGQRQETQYF
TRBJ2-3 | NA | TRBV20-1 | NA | TGCAGTGCTAGAGACACAACCTACCCAGATACGCAGTATTTT | CSARDTTYPDTQYF
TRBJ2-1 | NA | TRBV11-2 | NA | TGTGCCAGCAGCTCAGCTAATGTTATGAATGAGCAGTTCTTC | CASSSANVMNEQFF
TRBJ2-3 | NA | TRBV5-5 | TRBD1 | TGTGCCAGCAGCTTGGGGACAGGGGTAGCAGATACGCAGTATTTT | CASSLGTGVADTQYF
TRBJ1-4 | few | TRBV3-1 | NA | TGTGCCAGCAGCCGCGGGCCCACAACAGGCAGGGAAAAACTGTTTTTT | CASSRGPTTGREKLFF
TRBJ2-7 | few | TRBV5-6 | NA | TGTGCCAGCCCACTACTCTCTTCTAGGCGTGAGCAGTACTTC | CASPLLSSRREQYF
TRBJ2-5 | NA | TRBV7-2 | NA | TGTGCCAGCAGCACCATCCGAGAGACCCAGTACTTC | CASSTIRETQYF
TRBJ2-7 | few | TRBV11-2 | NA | TGTGCCAGCAGCTCGTACACGAGCTCCTACGAGCAGTACTTC | CASSSYTSSYEQYF
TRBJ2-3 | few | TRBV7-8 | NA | TGTGCCAGCAGCTCTTGGGACCTCACAGATACGCAGTATTTT | CASSSWDLTDTQYF
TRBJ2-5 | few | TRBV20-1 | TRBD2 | TGCAGTGCTAGACTAGCGGGAGATGTTGAGACCCAGTACTTC | CSARLAGDVETQYF
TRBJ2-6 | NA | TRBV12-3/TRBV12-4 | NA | TGTGCCAGCAGCCCAGACATATCTGGGGCCAACGTCCTGACTTTC | CASSPDISGANVLTF
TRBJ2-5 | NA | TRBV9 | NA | TGTGCCAGCAGCGTAGTTAACCATGCCCAGTACTTC | CASSVVNHAQYF
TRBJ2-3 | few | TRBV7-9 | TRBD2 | TGTGCCAGCAGCACGCTAGCGGGGGATACGCAGTATTTT | CASSTLAGDTQYF
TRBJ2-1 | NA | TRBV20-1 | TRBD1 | TGCAGTGCTAGCCAGGGGGCGGGTTACAATGAGCAGTTCTTC | CSASQGAGYNEQFF
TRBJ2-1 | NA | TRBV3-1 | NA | TGTGCCAGCAGCCTCATGAGGACCAACTTCAATGAGCAGTTCTTC | CASSLMRTNFNEQFF
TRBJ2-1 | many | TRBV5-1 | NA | TGCGCCAGCAGCCTTGATGACAGGCCCCCTTCCTTC | CASSLDDRPPSF
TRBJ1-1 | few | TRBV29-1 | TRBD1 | TGCAGCTTGGACACAGGGGGCCTTGGAACTGAAGCTTTCTTT | CSLDTGGLGTEAFF
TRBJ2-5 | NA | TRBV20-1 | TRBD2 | TGCAGTGCTAGTTGGGGGGGAAAAGAGACCCAGTACTTC | CSASWGGKETQYF
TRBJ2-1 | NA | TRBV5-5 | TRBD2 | TGTGCCAGCAGCCCCGCGGGGGGCGCCTGGTACAATGAGCAGTTCTTC | CASSPAGGAWYNEQFF
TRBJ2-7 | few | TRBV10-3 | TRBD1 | TGTGCCACCAAGGGACAGGGGGTCGAGCAGTACTTC | CATKGQGVEQYF
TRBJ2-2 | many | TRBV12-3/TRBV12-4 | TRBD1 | TGTGCCAGCAGTAAACAGGGGGCTGGCACCGGGGAGCTGTTTTTT | CASSKQGAGTGELFF
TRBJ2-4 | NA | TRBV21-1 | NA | TGTGCCCGAGGACAGGTGGCCAAAAACATTCAGTACTTC | CARGQVAKNIQYF
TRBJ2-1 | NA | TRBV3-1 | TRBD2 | TGTGCCAGCAGCCAATGGGGCAGCGGGACCTACAATGAGCAGTTCTTC | CASSQWGSGTYNEQFF